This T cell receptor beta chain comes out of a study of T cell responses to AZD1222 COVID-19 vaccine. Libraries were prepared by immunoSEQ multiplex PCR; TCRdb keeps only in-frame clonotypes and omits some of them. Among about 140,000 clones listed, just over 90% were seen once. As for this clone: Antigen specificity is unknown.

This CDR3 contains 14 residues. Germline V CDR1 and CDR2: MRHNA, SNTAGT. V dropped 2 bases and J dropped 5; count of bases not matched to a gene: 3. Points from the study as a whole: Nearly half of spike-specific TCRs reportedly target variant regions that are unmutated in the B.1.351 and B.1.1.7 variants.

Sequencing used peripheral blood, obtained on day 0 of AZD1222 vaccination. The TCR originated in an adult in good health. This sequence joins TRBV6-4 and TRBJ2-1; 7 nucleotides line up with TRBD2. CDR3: CASSDPSGNNEQFF. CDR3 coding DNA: TGTGCCAGCAGTGACCCTAGCGGCAACAATGAGCAGTTCTTC.